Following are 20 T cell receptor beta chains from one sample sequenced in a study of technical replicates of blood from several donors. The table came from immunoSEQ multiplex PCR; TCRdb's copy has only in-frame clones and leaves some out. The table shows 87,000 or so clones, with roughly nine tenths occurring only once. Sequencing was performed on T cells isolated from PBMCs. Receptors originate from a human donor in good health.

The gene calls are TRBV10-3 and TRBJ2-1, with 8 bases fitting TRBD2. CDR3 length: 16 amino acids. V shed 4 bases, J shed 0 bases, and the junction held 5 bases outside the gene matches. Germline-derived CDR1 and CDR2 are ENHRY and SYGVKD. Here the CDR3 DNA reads TGTGCCATCAGTGGTAGCGGGGTCAGCTCCTACAATGAGCAGTTCTTC. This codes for CAISGSGVSSYNEQFF.

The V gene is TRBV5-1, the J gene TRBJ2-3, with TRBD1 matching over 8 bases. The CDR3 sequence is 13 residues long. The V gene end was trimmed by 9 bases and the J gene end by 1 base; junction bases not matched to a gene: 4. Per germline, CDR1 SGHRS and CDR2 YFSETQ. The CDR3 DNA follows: TGCGCCACTTCGACAGGGGGCACAGATACGCAGTATTTT. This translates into CATSTGGTDTQYF.

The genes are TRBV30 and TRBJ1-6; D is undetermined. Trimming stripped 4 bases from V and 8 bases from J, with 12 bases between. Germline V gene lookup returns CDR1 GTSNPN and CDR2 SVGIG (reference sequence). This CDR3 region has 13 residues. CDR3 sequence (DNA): TGTGCCTGGACACCCGCCGGGGATTCACCCCTCCACTTT. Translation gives CAWTPAGDSPLHF.

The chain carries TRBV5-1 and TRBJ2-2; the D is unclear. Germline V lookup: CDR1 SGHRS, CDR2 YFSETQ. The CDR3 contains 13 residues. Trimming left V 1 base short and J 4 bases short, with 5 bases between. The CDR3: CASSLTSTGELFF. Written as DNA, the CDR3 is TGCGCCAGCAGCTTGACGAGCACCGGGGAGCTGTTTTTT.

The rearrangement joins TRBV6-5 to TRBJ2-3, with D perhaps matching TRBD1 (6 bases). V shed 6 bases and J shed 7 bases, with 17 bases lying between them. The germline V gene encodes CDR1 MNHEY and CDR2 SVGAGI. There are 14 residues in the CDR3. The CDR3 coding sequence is TGTGCCAGCAGACTAACAGGGAGTCGGAATACGCAGTATTTT. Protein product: CASRLTGSRNTQYF.

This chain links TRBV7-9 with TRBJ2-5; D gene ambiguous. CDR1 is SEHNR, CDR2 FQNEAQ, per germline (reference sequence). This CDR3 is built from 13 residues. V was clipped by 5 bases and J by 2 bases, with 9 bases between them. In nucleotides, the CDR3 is TGTGCCAGCAGCCCACAACCTCAAGAGACCCAGTACTTC. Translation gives CASSPQPQETQYF. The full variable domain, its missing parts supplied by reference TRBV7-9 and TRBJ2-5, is DTGVSQNPRHKITKRGQNVTFRCDPISEHNRLYWYRQTLGQGPEFLTYFQNEAQLEKSRLLSDRFSAERPKGSFSTLEIQRTEQGDSAMYLCASSPQPQETQYFGPGTRLLVL.

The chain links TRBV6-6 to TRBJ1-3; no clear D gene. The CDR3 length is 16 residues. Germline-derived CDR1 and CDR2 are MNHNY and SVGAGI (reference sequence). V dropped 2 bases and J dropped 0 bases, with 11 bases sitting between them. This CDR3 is CASSYRKRNSGNTIYF. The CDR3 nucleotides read TGTGCCAGCAGTTACCGGAAGCGTAACTCTGGAAACACCATATATTTT.

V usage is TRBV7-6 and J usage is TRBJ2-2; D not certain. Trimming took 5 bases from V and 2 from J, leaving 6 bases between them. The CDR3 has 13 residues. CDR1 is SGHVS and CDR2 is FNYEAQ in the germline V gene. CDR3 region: CASSPINTGELFF. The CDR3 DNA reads TGTGCCAGCAGCCCCATTAACACCGGGGAGCTGTTTTTT.

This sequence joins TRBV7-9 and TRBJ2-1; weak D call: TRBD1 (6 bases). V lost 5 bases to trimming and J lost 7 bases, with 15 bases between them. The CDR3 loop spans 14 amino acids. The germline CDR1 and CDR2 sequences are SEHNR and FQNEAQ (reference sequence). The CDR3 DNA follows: TGTGCCAGCAGCATCCGGACAGCTGTAAATGAGCAGTTCTTC. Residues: CASSIRTAVNEQFF.

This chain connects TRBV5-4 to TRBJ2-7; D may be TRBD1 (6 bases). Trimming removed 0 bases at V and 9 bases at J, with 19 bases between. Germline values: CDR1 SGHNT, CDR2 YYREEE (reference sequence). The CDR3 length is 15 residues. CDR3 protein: CASSLGKQGNFGQYF. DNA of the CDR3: TGTGCCAGCAGCTTGGGTAAACAGGGAAACTTTGGGCAGTACTTC.

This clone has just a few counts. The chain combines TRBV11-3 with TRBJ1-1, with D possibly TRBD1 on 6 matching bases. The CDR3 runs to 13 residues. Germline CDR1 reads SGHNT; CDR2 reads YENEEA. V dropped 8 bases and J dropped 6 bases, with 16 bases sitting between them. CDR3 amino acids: CASVFGGAAEAFF. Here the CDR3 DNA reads TGTGCCAGCGTGTTTGGGGGGGCAGCTGAAGCTTTCTTT.

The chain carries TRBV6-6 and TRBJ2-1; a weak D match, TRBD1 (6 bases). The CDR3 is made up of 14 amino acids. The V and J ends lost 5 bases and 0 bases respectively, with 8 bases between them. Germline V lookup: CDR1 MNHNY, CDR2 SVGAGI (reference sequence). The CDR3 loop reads CASSQGSSYNEQFF. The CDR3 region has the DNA TGTGCCAGCAGTCAGGGGAGCTCCTACAATGAGCAGTTCTTC.

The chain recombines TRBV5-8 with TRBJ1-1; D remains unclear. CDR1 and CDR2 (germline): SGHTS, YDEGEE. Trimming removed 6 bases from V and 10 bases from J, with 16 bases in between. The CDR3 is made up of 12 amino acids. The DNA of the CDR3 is TGTGCCAGCACCGGTAGGATGGAGGGAGCTTTCTTT. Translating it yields CASTGRMEGAFF.

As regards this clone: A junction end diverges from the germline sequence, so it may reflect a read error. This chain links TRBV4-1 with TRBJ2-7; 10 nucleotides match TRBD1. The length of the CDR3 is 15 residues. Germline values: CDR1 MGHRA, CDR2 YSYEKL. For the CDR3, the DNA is TGCGCCAGCAGCCAAGGGACAGGGGGTAACTACCAGCAGTACTTC. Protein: CASSQGTGGNYQQYF.

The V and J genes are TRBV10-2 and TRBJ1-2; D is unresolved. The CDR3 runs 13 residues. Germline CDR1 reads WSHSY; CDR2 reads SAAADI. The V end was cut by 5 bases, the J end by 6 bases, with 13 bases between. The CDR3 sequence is CASSTSSQNGYTF. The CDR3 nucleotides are TGCGCCAGCAGTACCTCGTCACAAAATGGCTACACCTTC.

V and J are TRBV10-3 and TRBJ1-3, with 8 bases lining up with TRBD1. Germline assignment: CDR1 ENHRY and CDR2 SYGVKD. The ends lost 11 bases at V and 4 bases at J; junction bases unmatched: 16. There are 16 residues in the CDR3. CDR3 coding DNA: TGTGCCTCAACAGGGGGAGTCACCTCTCTGGGAAACACCATATATTTT. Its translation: CASTGGVTSLGNTIYF.

Here the CDR3 reads CASSVGTNFYEQYF. DNA for the CDR3: TGTGCCAGCAGCGTAGGGACAAACTTCTACGAGCAGTACTTC. The gene calls are TRBV9 and TRBJ2-7; D perhaps matches TRBD1 (5 bases). The CDR3 consists of 14 residues. With 0 bases removed from V and 3 bases from J, the gap between germline ends came to 10 bases. CDR1 SGDLS and CDR2 YYNGEE come from the germline V gene.

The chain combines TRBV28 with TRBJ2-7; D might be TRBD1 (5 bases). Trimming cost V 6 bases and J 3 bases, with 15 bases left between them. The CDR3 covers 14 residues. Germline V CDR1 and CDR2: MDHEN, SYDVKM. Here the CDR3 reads CASSQHPRGYEQYF. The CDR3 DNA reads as TGTGCCAGCAGCCAGCATCCAAGGGGCTACGAGCAGTACTTC. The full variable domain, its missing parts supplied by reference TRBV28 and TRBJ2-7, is DVKVTQSSRYLVKRTGEKVFLECVQDMDHENMFWYRQDPGLGLRLIYFSYDVKMKEKGDIPEGYSVSREKKERFSLILESASTNQTSMYLCASSQHPRGYEQYFGPGTRLTVT.

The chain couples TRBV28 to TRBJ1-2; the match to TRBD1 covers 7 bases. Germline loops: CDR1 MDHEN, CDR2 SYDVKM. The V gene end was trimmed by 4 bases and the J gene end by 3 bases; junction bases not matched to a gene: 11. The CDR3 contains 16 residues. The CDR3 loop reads CASSSVGTAIYYGYTF. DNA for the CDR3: TGTGCCAGCAGTTCGGTTGGGACAGCCATTTACTATGGCTACACCTTC.

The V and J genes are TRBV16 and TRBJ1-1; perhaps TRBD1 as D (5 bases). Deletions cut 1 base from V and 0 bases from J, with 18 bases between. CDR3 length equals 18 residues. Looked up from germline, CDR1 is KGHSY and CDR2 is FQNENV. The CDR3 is CASSQLGGAASLNTEAFF. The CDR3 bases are TGTGCCAGCAGCCAATTAGGAGGGGCGGCATCGTTGAACACTGAAGCTTTCTTT. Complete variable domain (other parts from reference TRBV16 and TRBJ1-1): GEEVAQTPKHLVRGEGQKAKLYCAPIKGHSYVFWYQQVLKNEFKFLISFQNENVFDETGMPKERFSAKCLPNSPCSLEIQATKLEDSAVYFCASSQLGGAASLNTEAFFGQGTRLTVV.